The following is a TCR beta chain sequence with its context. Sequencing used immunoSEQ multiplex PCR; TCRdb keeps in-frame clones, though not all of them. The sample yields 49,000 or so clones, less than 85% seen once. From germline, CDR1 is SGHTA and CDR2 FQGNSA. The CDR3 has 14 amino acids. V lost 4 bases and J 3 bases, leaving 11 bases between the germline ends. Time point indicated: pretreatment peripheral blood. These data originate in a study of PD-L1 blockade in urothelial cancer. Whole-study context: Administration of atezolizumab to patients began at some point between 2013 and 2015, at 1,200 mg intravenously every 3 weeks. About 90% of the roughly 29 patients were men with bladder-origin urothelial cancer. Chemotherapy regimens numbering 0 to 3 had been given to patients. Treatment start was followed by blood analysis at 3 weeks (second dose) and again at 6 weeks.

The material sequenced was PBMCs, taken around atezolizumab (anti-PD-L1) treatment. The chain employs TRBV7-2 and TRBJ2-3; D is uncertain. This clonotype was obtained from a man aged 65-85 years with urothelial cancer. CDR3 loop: CASSSRSGTDTQYF. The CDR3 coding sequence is TGTGCCAGCAGCTCCCGGAGTGGTACAGATACGCAGTATTTT.